This TCR beta chain was captured by sequencing in a study of shared clonotypes between healthy human individuals. Sorted-subset replicate PCR reactions contained 200 ng DNA, corresponding to tens of thousands of T cell genomes. TCRdb keeps only in-frame clones here, not all; method: immunoSEQ multiplex PCR. The repertoire holds 640,000 or so clones, with around 72% as singletons. The CDR3 is 12 amino acids. The germline V gene has CDR1 SGHNT and CDR2 YYREEE (reference sequence). The germline V and J ends were trimmed by 3 bases and 14 bases, with 15 bases remaining between them. The clonotype was recovered from a woman aged 25 to 39 in good health. The rearrangement links TRBV5-4 to TRBJ2-1, with D perhaps matching TRBD1 (5 bases). The sequencing input was memory CD4+ T cells sorted from blood. The sample's subset: CD45RA-negative fraction. The CDR3 here is CASSSSSGSKFF. The CDR3 bases are TGTGCCAGCAGCTCCTCATCAGGGTCAAAGTTCTTC.